This T cell receptor beta chain was recovered during a study of T cells after yellow fever vaccination. About the research overall: It was SMART-Seq v4 Ultra Low Input that prepared the fractions with low cell numbers.

Deletions cut 1 base from V and 4 bases from J, with 6 bases between. This CDR3 is built from 13 residues. CDR1 and CDR2 (germline): LNHDA, SQIVND (reference sequence). A word on this clonotype: Its antigen is as yet unknown.

Regarding the study as a whole: Most primary-vaccination clones recurred post-booster (roughly 96% CD4, roughly 87% CD8).

From the 5' RACE reads, TCRdb called clonotypes with MiXCR, one entry per CDR3 protein. The sample has 300,000 or so distinct CDR3 sequences; 10% to 15% are singletons. This chain joins TRBV19 and TRBJ2-3; D gene uncertain. Specimen: CD4+ T cells sorted from PBMCs, collected 45 days after the yellow fever booster vaccination. The sequence came from a man aged 30 to 39 who received the YFV17D yellow fever vaccine. CDR3 residues: CASSIVGSDTQYF. The CDR3 nucleotides are TGTGCCAGTAGTATAGTGGGGTCAGATACGCAGTATTTT.